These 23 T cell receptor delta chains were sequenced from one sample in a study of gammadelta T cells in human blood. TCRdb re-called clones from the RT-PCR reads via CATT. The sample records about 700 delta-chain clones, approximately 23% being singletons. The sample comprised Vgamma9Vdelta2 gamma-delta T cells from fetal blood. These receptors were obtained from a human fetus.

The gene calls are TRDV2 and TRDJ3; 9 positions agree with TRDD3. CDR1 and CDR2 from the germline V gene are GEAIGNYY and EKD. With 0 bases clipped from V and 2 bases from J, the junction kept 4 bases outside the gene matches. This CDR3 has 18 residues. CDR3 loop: CACDTWGIETWDTRQMFF. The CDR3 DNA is TGTGCCTGTGACACCTGGGGGATAGAAACCTGGGACACCCGACAGATGTTTTTC.

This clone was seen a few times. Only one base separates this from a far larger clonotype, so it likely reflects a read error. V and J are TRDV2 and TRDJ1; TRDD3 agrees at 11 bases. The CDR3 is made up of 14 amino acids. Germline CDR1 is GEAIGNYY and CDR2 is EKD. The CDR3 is CACDTGGYADKPIF. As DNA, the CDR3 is TGTGCCTGTGACACTGGGGGATACGCCGATAAACCCATCTTT.

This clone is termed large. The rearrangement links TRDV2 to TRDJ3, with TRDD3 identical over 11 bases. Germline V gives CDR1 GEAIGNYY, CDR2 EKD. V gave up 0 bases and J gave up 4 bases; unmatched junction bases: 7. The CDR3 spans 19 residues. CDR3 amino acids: CACDTESGGYRWDTRQMFF. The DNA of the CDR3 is TGTGCCTGTGACACCGAATCTGGGGGATACCGGTGGGACACCCGACAGATGTTTTTC.

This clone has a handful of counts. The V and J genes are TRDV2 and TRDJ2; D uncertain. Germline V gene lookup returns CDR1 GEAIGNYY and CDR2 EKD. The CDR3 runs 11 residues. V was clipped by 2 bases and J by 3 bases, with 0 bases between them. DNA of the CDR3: TGTGCCTGTGACATGACAGCACAACTCTTCTTT. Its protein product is CACDMTAQLFF.

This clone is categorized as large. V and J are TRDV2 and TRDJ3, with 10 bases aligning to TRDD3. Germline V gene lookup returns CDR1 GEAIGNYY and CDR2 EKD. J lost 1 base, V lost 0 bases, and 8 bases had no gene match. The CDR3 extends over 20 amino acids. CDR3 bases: TGTGCCTGTGACACCGGATATGGGGGATACCTGTCCTGGGACACCCGACAGATGTTTTTC. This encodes CACDTGYGGYLSWDTRQMFF.

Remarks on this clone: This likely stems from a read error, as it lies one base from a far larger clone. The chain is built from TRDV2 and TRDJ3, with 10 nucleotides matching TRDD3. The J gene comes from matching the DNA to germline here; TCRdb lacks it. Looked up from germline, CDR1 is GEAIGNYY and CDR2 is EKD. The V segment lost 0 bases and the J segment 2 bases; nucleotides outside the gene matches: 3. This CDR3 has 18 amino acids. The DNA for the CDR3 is TGTGCCTGTGACACCGTACTGGGGGATGCCTGGGACACCCGACAGATGTTTTTC. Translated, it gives CACDTVLGDAWDTRQMFF.

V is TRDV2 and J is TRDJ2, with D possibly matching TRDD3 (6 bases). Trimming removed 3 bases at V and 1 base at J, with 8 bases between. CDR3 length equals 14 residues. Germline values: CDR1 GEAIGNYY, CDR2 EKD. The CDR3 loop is CACDWGVLTAQLFF. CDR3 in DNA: TGTGCCTGTGACTGGGGGGTTTTGACAGCACAACTCTTCTTT.

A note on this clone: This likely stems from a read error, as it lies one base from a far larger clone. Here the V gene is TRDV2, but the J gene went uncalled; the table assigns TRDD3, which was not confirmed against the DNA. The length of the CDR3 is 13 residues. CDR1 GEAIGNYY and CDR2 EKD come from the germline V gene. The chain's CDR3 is CACDTGYTDKPIF. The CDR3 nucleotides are TGTGCCTGTGACACGGGATACACCGATAAACCCATCTTT.

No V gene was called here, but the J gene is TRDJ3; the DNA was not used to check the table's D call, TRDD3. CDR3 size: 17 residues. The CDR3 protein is CAYDTTGGSWDTRQMFF. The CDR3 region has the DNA TGTGCCTATGACACTACTGGGGGATCCTGGGACACCCGACAGATGTTTTTC.

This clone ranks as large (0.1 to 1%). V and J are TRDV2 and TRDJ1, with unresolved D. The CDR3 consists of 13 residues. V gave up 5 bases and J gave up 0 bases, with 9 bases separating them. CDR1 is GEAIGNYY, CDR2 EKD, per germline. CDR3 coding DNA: TGTGCCTGTGGTTCCCGGGACACCGATAAACTCATCTTT. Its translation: CACGSRDTDKLIF.

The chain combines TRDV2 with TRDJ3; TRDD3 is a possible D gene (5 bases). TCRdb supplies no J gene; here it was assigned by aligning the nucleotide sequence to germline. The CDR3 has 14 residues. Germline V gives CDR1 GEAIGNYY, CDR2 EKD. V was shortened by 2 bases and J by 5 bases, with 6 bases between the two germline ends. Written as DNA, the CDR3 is TGTGCCTGTGACATACTGGGGGACACCCGACAGATGTTTTTC. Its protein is CACDILGDTRQMFF.

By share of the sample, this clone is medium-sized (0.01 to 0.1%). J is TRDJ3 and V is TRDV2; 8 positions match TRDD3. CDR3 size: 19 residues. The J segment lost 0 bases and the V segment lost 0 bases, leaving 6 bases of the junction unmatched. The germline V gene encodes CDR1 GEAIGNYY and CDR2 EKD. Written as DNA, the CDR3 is TGTGCCTGTGACACCGGAGGGATACGCCCCTCCTGGGACACCCGACAGATGTTTTTC. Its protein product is CACDTGGIRPSWDTRQMFF.

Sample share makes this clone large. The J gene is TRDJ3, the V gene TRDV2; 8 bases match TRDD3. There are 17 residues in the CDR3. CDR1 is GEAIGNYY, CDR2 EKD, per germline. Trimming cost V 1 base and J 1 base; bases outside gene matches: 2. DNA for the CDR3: TGTGCCTGTGACACGCCTGGGGGATCCTGGGACACCCGACAGATGTTTTTC. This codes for CACDTPGGSWDTRQMFF.

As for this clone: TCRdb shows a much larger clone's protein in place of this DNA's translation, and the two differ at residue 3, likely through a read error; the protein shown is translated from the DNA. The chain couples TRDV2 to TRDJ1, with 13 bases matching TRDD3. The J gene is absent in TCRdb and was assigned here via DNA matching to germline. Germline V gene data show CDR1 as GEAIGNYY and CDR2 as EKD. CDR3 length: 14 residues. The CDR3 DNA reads TGTGCCGGTGACACTGGGGGATACGCCGATAAACTCATCTTT. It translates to CAGDTGGYADKLIF.

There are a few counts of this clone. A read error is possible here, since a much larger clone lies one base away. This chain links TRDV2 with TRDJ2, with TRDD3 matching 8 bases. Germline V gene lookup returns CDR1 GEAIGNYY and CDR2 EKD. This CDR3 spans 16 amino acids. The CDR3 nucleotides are TGTGCCTGTGACACCGTAGGGGATACTCTGACAGCACAACGCTTCTTT. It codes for CACDTVGDTLTAQRFF.

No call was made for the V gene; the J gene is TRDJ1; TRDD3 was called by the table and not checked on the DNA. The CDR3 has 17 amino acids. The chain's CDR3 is CACDTVGIREYTDKLIF. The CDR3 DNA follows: TGTGCCTGTGACACCGTTGGGATACGGGAGTACACCGATAAACTCATCTTT.

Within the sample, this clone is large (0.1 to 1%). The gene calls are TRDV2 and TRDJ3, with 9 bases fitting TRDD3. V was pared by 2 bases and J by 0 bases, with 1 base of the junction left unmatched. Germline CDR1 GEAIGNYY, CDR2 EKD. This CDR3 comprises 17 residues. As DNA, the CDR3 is TGTGCCTGTGACAACTGGGGGAGCTCCTGGGACACCCGACAGATGTTTTTC. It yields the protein CACDNWGSSWDTRQMFF.

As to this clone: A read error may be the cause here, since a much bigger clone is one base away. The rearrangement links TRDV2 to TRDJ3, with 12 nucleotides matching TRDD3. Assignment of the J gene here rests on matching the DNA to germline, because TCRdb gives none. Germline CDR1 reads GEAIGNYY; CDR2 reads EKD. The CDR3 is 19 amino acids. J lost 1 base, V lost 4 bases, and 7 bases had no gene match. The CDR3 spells CACDGLGDTGSWDTRQMFF. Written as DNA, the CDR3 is TGTGCCTGTGATGGACTGGGGGATACTGGGTCCTGGGACACCCGACAGATGTTTTTC.

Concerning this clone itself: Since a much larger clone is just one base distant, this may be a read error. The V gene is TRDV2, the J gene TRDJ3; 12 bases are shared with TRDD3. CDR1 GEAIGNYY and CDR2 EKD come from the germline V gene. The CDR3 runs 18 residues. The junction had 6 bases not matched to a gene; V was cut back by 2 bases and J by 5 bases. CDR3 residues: CACDKVLGDTRDTRQMFF. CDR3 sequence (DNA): TGTGCCTGTGACAAAGTACTGGGGGATACCAGGGACACCCGACAGATGTTTTTC.

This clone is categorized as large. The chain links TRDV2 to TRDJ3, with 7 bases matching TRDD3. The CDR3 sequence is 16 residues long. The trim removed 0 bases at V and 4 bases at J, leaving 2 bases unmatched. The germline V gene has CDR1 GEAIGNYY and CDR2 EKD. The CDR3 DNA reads TGTGCCTGTGACACCCGGGGGATTTGGGACACCCGACAGATGTTTTTC. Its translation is CACDTRGIWDTRQMFF.

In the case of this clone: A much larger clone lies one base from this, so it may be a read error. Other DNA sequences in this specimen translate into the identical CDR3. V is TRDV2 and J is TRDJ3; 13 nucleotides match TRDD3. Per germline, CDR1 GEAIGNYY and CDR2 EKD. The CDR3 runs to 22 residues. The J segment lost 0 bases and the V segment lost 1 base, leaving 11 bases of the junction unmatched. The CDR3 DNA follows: TGTGCCTGTGACACTGTAGTACTGGGGGATACGAAAGGCTCCTGGGACACCCGACAGATGTTTTTC. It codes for CACDTVVLGDTKGSWDTRQMFF.

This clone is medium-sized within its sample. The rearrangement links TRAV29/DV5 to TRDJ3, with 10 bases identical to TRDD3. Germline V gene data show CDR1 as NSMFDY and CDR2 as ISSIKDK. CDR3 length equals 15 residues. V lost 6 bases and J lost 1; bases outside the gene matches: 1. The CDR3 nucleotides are TGTGCAGTACTGGGGGATTCCTGGGACACCCGACAGATGTTTTTC. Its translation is CAVLGDSWDTRQMFF.

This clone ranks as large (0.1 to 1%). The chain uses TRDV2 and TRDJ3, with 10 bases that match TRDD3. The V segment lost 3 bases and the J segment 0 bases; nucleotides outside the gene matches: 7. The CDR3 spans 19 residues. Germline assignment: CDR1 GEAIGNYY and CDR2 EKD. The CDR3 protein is CACDLLGDSGSWDTRQMFF. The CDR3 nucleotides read TGTGCCTGTGACCTACTGGGGGATTCTGGCTCCTGGGACACCCGACAGATGTTTTTC.